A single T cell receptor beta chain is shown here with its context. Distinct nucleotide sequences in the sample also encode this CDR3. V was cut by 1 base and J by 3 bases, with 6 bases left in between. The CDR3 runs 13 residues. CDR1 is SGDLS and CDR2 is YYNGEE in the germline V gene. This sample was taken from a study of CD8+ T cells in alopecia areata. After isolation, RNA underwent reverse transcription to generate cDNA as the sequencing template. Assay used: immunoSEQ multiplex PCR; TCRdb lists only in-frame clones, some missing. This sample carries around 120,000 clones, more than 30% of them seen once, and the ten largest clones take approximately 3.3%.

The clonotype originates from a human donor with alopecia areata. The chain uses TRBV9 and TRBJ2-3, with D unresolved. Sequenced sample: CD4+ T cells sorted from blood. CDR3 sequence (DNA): TGTGCCAGCAGCGTAACGAGTACAGATACGCAGTATTTT. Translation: CASSVTSTDTQYF.